This T cell receptor beta chain was recorded in a study of T-cell reconstitution after alpha-beta-depleted transplantation in children. Points from the study as a whole: Elevated TCRbeta diversity at day 60 was traced, in some patients, to surviving recipient T cells and thymic progenitors. Once a year had passed after transplant, T-cell counts and diversity came mostly from newly produced T cells.

Comment on this clonotype: Its antigen is currently unknown.

V trimming: 5 bases; J trimming: 1 base; junction bases outside the gene matches: 10. This CDR3 has 17 amino acids. Germline-derived CDR1 and CDR2 are SEHNR and FQNEAQ (reference sequence). Unique molecular identifiers were incorporated into the prepared TCRbeta library. TCRdb reprocessed the PCR reads via MiXCR and lists one record per CDR3 protein. The sample holds approximately 980,000 distinct CDR3 sequences, under 30% seen once. This chain links TRBV7-9 with TRBJ2-4, with 8 positions matching TRBD1. Specimen: PBMCs, mostly from graft donor cells, collected 360 days after TCRalphabeta/CD19-depleted stem cell transplant. The sequence was obtained from a boy less than two years old who had a stem cell transplant for SCID, so the T cells may come from the graft donor. For the CDR3, the DNA is TGTGCCAGCAGCCTCCTTCGACAGGGGAATGCCAAAAACATTCAGTACTTC. Translation: CASSLLRQGNAKNIQYF.